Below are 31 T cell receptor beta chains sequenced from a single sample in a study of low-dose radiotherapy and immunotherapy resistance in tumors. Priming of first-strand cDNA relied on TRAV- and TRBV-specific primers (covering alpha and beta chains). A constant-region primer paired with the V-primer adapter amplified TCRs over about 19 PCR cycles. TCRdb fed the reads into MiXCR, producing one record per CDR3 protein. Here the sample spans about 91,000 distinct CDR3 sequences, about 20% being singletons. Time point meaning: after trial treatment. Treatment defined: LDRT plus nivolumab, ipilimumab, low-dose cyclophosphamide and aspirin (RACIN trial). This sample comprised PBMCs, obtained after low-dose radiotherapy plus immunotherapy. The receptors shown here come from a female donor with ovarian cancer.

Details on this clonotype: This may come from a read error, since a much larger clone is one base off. CDR3 in DNA: TGTGCCAGCAGCTTAACCTTGAACATTGAAGCTTTCTTT. Translated, it gives CASSLTLNIEAFF. The chain carries TRBV7-3 and TRBJ1-1; D unclear. Germline V gene lookup returns CDR1 SGHTA and CDR2 FQGTGA. The CDR3 is made up of 13 amino acids. Supplemented by reference TRBV7-3 and TRBJ1-1, the full variable domain reads GAGVSQTPSNKVTEKGKYVELRCDPISGHTALYWYRQSLGQGPEFLIYFQGTGAADDSGLPNDRFFAVRPEGSVSTLKIQRTERGDSAVYLCASSLTLNIEAFFGQGTRLTVV.

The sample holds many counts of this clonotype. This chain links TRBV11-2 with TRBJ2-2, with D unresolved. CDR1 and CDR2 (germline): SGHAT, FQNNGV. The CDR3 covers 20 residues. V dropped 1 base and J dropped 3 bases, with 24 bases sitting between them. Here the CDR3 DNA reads TGTGCCAGCAGCTTAGGGTCCCGAGGTGGGCTGAACTTTTACACCGGGGAGCTGTTTTTT. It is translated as CASSLGSRGGLNFYTGELFF.

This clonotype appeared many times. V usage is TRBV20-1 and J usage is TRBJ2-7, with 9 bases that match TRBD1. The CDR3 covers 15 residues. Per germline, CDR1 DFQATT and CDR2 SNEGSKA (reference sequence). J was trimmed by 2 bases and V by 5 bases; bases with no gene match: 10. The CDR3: CSAYDPGQGPYEQYF. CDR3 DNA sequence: TGCAGTGCTTACGACCCGGGACAGGGTCCCTACGAGCAGTACTTC.

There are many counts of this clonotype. The CDR3 bases are TGCGCCAGCAGCCAAAGACAGCCGAACACTGAAGCTTTCTTT. Protein product: CASSQRQPNTEAFF. This sequence joins TRBV4-3 and TRBJ1-1; D perhaps matches TRBD1 (5 bases). V lost 2 bases and J 1 base, leaving 8 bases between the germline ends. The CDR3 totals 14 residues. Germline-derived CDR1 and CDR2 are LGHNA and YSLEER.

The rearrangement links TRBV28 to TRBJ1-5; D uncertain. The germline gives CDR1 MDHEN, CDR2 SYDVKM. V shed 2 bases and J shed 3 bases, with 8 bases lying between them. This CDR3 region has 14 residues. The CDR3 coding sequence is TGTGCCAGCAGTTTAGCGGGCATCAATCAGCCCCAGCATTTT. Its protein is CASSLAGINQPQHF.

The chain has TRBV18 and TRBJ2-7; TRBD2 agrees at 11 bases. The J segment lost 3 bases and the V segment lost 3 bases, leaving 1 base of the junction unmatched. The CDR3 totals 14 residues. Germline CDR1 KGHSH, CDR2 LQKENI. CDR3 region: CASSPGTSGYEQYF. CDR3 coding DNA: TGTGCCAGCTCACCCGGGACTAGCGGCTACGAGCAGTACTTC.

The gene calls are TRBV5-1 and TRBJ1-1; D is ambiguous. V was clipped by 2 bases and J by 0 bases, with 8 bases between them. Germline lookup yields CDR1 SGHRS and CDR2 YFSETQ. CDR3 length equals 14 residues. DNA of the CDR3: TGCGCCAGCAGCTTCGGTAGGCTGAACACTGAAGCTTTCTTT. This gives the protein CASSFGRLNTEAFF.

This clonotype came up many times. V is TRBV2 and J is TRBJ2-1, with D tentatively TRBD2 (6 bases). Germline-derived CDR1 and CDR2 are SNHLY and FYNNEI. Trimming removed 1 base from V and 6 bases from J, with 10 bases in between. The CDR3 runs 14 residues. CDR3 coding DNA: TGTGCCAGCAGTGAAGTACTAGCAGGCAATGAGCAGTTCTTC. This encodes CASSEVLAGNEQFF.

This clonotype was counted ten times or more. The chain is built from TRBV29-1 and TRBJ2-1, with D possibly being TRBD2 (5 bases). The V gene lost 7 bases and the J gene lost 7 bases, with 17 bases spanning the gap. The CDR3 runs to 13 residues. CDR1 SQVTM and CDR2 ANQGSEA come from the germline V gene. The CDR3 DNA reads TGCAGCGCCCACGCGGTCACGGGGAATGAGCAGTTCTTC. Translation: CSAHAVTGNEQFF.

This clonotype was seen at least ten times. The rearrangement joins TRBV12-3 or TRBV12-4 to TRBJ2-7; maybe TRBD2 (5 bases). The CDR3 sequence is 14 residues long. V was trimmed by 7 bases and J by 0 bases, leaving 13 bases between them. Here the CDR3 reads CASTPSGYSYEQYF. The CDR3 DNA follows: TGTGCCAGCACCCCCAGCGGATACTCCTACGAGCAGTACTTC.

CDR3 loop: CASSLGEGTRNTQYF. The CDR3 nucleotides are TGTGCCAGCAGCTTAGGAGAAGGGACACGCAATACGCAGTATTTT. The chain joins TRBV13 to TRBJ2-3; tentatively, D is TRBD1 (6 bases). The CDR3 is 15 residues long. Trimming pared 0 bases from V and 7 bases from J, leaving 14 bases between. The germline gives CDR1 PRHDT, CDR2 FYEKMQ (reference sequence).

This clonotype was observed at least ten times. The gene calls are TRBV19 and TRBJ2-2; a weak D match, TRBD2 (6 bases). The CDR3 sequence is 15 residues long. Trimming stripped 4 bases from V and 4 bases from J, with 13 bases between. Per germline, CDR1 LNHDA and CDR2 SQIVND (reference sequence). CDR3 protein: CASSTRLDPTGELFF. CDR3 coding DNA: TGTGCCAGTAGTACCCGACTAGACCCCACCGGGGAGCTGTTTTTT.

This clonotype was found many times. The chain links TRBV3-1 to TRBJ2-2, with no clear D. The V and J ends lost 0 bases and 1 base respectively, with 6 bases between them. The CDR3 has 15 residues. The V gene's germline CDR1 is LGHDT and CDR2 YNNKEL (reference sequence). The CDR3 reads CASSQDFLNTGELFF. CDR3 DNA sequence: TGTGCCAGCAGCCAAGATTTCCTGAACACCGGGGAGCTGTTTTTT. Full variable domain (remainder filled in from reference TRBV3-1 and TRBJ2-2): DTAVSQTPKYLVTQMGNDKSIKCEQNLGHDTMYWYKQDSKKFLKIMFSYNNKELIINETVPNRFSPKSPDKAHLNLHINSLELGDSAVYFCASSQDFLNTGELFFGEGSRLTVL.

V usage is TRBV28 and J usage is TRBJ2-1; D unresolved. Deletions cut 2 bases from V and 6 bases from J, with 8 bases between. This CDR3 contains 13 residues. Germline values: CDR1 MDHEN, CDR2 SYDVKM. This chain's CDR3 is CASSLTVVNEQFF. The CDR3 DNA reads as TGTGCCAGCAGTTTAACTGTCGTCAATGAGCAGTTCTTC.

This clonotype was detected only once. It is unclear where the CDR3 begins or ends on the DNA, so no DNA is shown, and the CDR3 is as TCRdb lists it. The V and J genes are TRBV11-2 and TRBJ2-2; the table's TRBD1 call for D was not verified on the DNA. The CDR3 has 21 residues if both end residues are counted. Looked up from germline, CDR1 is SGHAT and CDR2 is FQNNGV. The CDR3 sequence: CASSLGPGQGKSGELFFFFFF.

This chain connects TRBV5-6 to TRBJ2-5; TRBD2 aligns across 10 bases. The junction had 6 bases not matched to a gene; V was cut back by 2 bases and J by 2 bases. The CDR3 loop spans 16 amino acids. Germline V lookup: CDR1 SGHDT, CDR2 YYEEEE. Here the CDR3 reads CASSFGLAELQETQYF. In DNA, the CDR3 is TGTGCCAGCAGCTTCGGACTAGCGGAACTTCAAGAGACCCAGTACTTC.

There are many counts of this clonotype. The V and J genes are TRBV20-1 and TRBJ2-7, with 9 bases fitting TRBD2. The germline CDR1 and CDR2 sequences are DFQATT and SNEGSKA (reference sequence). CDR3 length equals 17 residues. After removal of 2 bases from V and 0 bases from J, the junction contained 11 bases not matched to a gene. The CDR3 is CSARRPASGIFSYEQYF. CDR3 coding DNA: TGCAGTGCTAGACGCCCGGCTAGCGGGATTTTCTCCTACGAGCAGTACTTC.

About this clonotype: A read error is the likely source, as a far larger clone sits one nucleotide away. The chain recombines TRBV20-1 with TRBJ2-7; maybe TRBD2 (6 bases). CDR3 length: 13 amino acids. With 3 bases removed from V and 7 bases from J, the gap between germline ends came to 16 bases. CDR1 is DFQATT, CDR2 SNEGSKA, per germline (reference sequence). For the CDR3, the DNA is TGCAGTGCTAGGGGACTCCCAGGGAATGAGCAGTACTTC. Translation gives CSARGLPGNEQYF.

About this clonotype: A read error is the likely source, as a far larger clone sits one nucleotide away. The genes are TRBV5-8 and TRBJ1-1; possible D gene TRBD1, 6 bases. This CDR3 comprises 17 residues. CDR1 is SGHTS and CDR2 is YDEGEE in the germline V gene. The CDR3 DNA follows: TGTGCCGGCAGCTTTTCCACGTTCAGGGGCCTTAACACTGAAGCTTTCTTT. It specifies CAGSFSTFRGLNTEAFF. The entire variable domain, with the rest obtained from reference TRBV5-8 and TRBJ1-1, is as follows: EAGVTQSPTHLIKTRGQQATLRCSPISGHTSVYWYQQALGLGLQFLLWYDEGEERNRGNFPPRFSGRQFPNYSSELNVNALELEDSALYLCAGSFSTFRGLNTEAFFGQGTRLTVV.

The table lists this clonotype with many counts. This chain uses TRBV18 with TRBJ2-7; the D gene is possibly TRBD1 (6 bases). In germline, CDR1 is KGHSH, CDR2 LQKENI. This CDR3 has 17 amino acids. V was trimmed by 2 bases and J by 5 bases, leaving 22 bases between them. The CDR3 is CASSPTRGQRGPHEQYF. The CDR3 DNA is TGTGCCAGCTCACCAACCAGGGGTCAACGGGGCCCCCACGAGCAGTACTTC.

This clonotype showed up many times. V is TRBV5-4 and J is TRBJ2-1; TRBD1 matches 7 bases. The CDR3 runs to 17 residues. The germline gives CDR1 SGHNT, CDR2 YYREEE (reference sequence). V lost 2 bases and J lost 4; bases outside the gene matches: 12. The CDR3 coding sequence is TGTGCCAGCAGCTTCCCACCGACAGGGTCCCTTTACAATGAGCAGTTCTTC. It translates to CASSFPPTGSLYNEQFF.

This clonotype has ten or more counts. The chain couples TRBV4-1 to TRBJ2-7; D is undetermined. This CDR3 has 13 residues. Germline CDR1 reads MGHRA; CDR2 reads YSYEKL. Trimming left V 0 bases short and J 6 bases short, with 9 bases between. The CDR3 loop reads CASSQDLMSEQYF. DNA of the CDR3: TGCGCCAGCAGCCAAGATCTGATGTCCGAGCAGTACTTC.

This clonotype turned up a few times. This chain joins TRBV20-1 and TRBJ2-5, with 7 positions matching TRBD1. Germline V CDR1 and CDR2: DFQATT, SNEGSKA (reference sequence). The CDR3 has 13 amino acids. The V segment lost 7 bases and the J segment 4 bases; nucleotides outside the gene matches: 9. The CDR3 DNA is TGCAGTGTTCAAACAGGGGTTGTAGAGACCCAGTACTTC. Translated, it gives CSVQTGVVETQYF.

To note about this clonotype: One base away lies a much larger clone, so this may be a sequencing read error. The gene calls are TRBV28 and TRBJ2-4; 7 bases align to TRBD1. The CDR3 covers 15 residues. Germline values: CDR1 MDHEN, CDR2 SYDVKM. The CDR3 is CACSPSIGTENIQYF. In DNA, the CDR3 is TGTGCCTGCAGTCCCTCCATCGGGACAGAAAACATTCAGTACTTC.

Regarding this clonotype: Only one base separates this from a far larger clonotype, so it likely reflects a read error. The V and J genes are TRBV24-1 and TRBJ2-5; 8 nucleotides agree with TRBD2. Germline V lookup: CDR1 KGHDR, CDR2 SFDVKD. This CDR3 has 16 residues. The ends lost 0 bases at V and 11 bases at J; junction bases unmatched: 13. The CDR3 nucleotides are TGTGCCACCAGTGATTTGGGGTCGCCTAGCGGGCCAGAGCAGTACTTC. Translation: CATSDLGSPSGPEQYF.

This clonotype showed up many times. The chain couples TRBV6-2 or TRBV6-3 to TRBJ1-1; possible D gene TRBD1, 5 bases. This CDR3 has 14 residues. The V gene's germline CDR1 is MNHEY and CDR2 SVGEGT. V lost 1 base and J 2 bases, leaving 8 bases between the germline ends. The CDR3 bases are TGTGCCAGCAGTTACTTACAGGTCAACACTGAAGCTTTCTTT. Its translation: CASSYLQVNTEAFF.

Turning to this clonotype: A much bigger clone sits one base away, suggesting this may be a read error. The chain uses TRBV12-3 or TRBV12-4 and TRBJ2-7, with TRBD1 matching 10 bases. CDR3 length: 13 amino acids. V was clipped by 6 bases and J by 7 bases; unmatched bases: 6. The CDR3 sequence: CASRTGGTYEQYF. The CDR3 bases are TGTGCCAGCAGGACAGGGGGCACGTATGAGCAGTACTTC.

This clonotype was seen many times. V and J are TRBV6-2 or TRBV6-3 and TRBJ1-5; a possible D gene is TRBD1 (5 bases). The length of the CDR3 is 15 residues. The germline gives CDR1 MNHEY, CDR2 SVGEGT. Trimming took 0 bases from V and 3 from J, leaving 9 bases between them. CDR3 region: CASSYSRQINQPQHF. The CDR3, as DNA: TGTGCCAGCAGTTACTCGAGACAGATCAATCAGCCCCAGCATTTT.

This chain's CDR3 is CASSLVSAGGPETQYF. The CDR3, as DNA: TGTGCCAGCAGCTTAGTCAGTGCGGGGGGGCCAGAGACCCAGTACTTC. This chain links TRBV7-2 with TRBJ2-5; TRBD2 aligns across 9 bases. The ends lost 1 base at V and 4 bases at J; junction bases unmatched: 7. The CDR3 loop spans 16 amino acids. Germline V gene data show CDR1 as SGHTA and CDR2 as FQGNSA.

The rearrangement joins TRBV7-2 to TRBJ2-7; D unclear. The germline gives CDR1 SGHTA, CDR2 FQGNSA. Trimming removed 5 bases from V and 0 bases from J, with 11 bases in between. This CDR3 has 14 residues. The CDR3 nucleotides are TGTGCCAGCAGCACTACCCCCGGCTCCTACGAGCAGTACTTC. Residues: CASSTTPGSYEQYF.

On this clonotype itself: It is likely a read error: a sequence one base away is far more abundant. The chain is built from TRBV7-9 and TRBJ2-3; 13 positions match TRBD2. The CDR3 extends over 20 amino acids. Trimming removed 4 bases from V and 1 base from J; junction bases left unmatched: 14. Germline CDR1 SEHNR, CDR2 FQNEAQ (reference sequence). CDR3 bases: TGTGCCAGCAGCTACCGTCCGGGACTAGCGGGACCCAAGGGCACAGATACGCAGTATTTT. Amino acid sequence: CASSYRPGLAGPKGTDTQYF.